The 19 T cell receptor beta chains below were found in one sample sequenced in a study of patients and donors after allogeneic stem cell transplantation. Using its own MiXCR run on the RT-PCR reads, TCRdb lists one record per CDR3 protein. The sample records 800,000 to 1,000,000 distinct CDR3 sequences, around 17% being singletons. What was sequenced was blood, either unsorted or a sorted T cell fraction (not recorded which). These receptors were collected from a human donor who was either an allogeneic HSCT recipient or a stem cell or donor lymphocyte infusion donor (not recorded which). It is not recorded whose cells these are; they may come from a transplant donor.

The rearrangement uses TRBV5-6 and TRBJ2-5, with 7 bases matching TRBD2. The J segment lost 5 bases and the V segment lost 3 bases, leaving 19 bases of the junction unmatched. CDR1 is SGHDT, CDR2 YYEEEE, per germline. This CDR3 contains 18 residues. The CDR3 spells CASSSPPPGLPSGETQYF. As DNA, the CDR3 is TGTGCCAGCAGCTCGCCTCCACCGGGACTACCATCAGGGGAGACCCAGTACTTC. Variable domain in full (rest from reference TRBV5-6 and TRBJ2-5): DAGVTQSPTHLIKTRGQQVTLRCSPKSGHDTVSWYQQALGQGPQFIFQYYEEEERQRGNFPDRFSGHQFPNYSSELNVNALLLGDSALYLCASSSPPPGLPSGETQYFGPGTRLLVL.

J is TRBJ2-5 and V is TRBV27, with 10 positions matching TRBD2. Per the germline V gene, CDR1 is MNHEY and CDR2 is SMNVEV (reference sequence). The CDR3 consists of 15 residues. After removal of 6 bases from V and 4 bases from J, the junction contained 8 bases not matched to a gene. The CDR3 nucleotides are TGTGCCAGCAGACAAGCGGGGGGGCCTTCAGAGACCCAGTACTTC. Its translation: CASRQAGGPSETQYF.

The rearrangement joins TRBV28 to TRBJ2-4; D may be TRBD1 or TRBD2 (5 bases each). The CDR3 covers 14 residues. Germline lookup yields CDR1 MDHEN and CDR2 SYDVKM. Trimming took 1 base from V and 5 from J, leaving 9 bases between them. Written as DNA, the CDR3 is TGTGCCAGCAGTTTATCAGGGCGGGAAAACATTCAGTACTTC. As protein: CASSLSGRENIQYF.

This clonotype occurred a few times. This chain joins TRBV20-1 and TRBJ1-6, with D unresolved. This CDR3 comprises 17 residues. V lost 0 bases, J lost 0 bases, and 12 bases lay in between. Germline V CDR1 and CDR2: DFQATT, SNEGSKA (reference sequence). DNA for the CDR3: TGCAGTGCTAGAGATGTAGTCAAGAGCTCCTATAATTCACCCCTCCACTTT. Protein product: CSARDVVKSSYNSPLHF.

The chain uses TRBV24-1 and TRBJ2-1; 8 positions match TRBD1. In germline, CDR1 is KGHDR, CDR2 SFDVKD. The ends lost 4 bases at V and 13 bases at J; junction bases unmatched: 17. The CDR3 spans 16 residues. CDR3 in DNA: TGTGCCACCAGTGACTCTGGACAGGGACCCCAAGGAGAACAGTTCTTC. This encodes CATSDSGQGPQGEQFF.

The gene calls are TRBV12-3 or TRBV12-4 and TRBJ2-7; 7 bases align to TRBD1. V lost 5 bases to trimming and J lost 5 bases; unmatched junction nucleotides: 12. The CDR3 totals 15 residues. CDR3: CASSPTPDRFHEQYF. DNA of the CDR3: TGTGCCAGCAGTCCCACCCCGGACAGGTTCCACGAGCAGTACTTC.

This clonotype was found a few times. The chain has TRBV29-1 and TRBJ1-2; TRBD1 might be the D (5 bases). The germline CDR1 and CDR2 sequences are SQVTM and ANQGSEA. Trimming pared 4 bases from V and 6 bases from J, leaving 24 bases between. The CDR3 consists of 16 residues. In nucleotides, the CDR3 is TGCAGCGTTGCGCCGCTTTTGAGTCGGGGGGTTGATGGCTACACCTTC. It specifies CSVAPLLSRGVDGYTF.

This clonotype was picked up a small number of times. The chain has TRBV24-1 and TRBJ2-5, with TRBD1 as a possible D gene (6 bases). The CDR3 contains 17 residues. V shed 3 bases and J shed 5 bases, with 21 bases lying between them. Germline CDR1 reads KGHDR; CDR2 reads SFDVKD. CDR3 protein: CATSDSGQTTTVETQYF. The CDR3 DNA is TGTGCCACCAGTGATAGCGGACAGACCACAACCGTGGAGACCCAGTACTTC.

The V gene is TRBV12-3 or TRBV12-4, the J gene TRBJ2-1, with 7 bases aligning to TRBD1. V lost 6 bases, J lost 2 bases, and 7 bases stayed unmatched. This CDR3 region has 15 residues. The CDR3 protein is CASSPGQETYNEQFF. In nucleotides, the CDR3 is TGTGCCAGCAGCCCCGGACAGGAGACCTACAATGAGCAGTTCTTC.

The V call is TRBV5-1, the J call TRBJ2-3; D unresolved. Trimming pared 0 bases from V and 2 bases from J, leaving 7 bases between. The CDR3 extends over 14 amino acids. Germline V gene lookup returns CDR1 SGHRS and CDR2 YFSETQ. DNA of the CDR3: TGCGCCAGCAGCTTGGGGGCCGACACAGATACGCAGTATTTT. This translates into CASSLGADTDTQYF.

V and J are TRBV14 and TRBJ1-3, with a tentative D call TRBD1 (5 bases). V was shortened by 6 bases and J by 2 bases, with 8 bases between the two germline ends. The V gene's germline CDR1 is SGHDN and CDR2 FVKESK. The CDR3 extends over 13 amino acids. The CDR3 region is CASRIRAGNTIYF. In DNA form, the CDR3 reads TGTGCCAGCAGAATCAGGGCTGGAAACACCATATATTTT. The full variable domain, completed using reference TRBV14 and TRBJ1-3, is EAGVTQFPSHSVIEKGQTVTLRCDPISGHDNLYWYRRVMGKEIKFLLHFVKESKQDESGMPNNRFLAERTGGTYSTLKVQPAELEDSGVYFCASRIRAGNTIYFGEGSWLTVV.

The sample holds a few counts of this clonotype. The chain employs TRBV5-1 and TRBJ2-2; D remains unclear. CDR1 and CDR2 (germline): SGHRS, YFSETQ. Trimming shortened V by 7 bases and J by 9 bases, and 16 bases separated the two germline ends. The CDR3 is 13 residues long. CDR3 loop: CASGITQHRELFF. CDR3 in DNA: TGCGCCAGCGGCATAACTCAACACAGGGAGCTGTTTTTT.

The rearrangement links TRBV24-1 to TRBJ2-1, with 11 nucleotides matching TRBD2. Unmatched junction bases numbered 10, after V lost 4 bases and J lost 0 bases. This CDR3 has 19 residues. Germline values: CDR1 KGHDR, CDR2 SFDVKD. Here the CDR3 reads CATSDQLIAGGSSYNEQFF. The CDR3 DNA follows: TGTGCCACCAGTGACCAGCTCATAGCGGGGGGGAGCTCCTACAATGAGCAGTTCTTC.

The V and J genes are TRBV5-1 and TRBJ1-6; unclear D gene. CDR1 and CDR2 (germline): SGHRS, YFSETQ. V was pared by 0 bases and J by 14 bases, with 9 bases between. The CDR3 has 12 amino acids. Here the CDR3 reads CASSLDRLALHF. As DNA, the CDR3 is TGCGCCAGCAGCTTGGATCGCTTGGCCCTCCACTTT.

This clonotype was picked up one time. Just one base apart from a much larger clone, this may be a read error. The chain joins TRBV12-3 or TRBV12-4 to TRBJ1-6; D gene ambiguous. The CDR3 has 14 amino acids. The V end was cut by 2 bases, the J end by 6 bases, with 8 bases between. CDR3 residues: CASSLLVLNSPLHF. CDR3 coding DNA: TGTGCCAGCAGTTTATTGGTTCTTAATTCACCCCTCCACTTT.

This clonotype was recorded a few times. The chain carries TRBV6-5 and TRBJ1-2; possibly TRBD1 for D (5 bases). Germline V gives CDR1 MNHEY, CDR2 SVGAGI. V was clipped by 1 base and J by 0 bases, with 12 bases between them. This CDR3 comprises 16 residues. In DNA, the CDR3 is TGTGCCAGCAGTTACTTGGGGGGAAACACTAACTATGGCTACACCTTC. It is translated as CASSYLGGNTNYGYTF.

The chain carries TRBV2 and TRBJ2-1; 15 bases are shared with TRBD2. CDR1 SNHLY and CDR2 FYNNEI come from the germline V gene. The CDR3 is 14 amino acids. Germline trimming cut 9 bases from V and 10 bases from J; bases unmatched to any gene: 7. CDR3 sequence: CASAGTSGRNEQFF. In DNA, the CDR3 is TGTGCCAGTGCAGGGACTAGCGGGAGGAACGAGCAGTTCTTC.

This clonotype was counted only a few times. The rearrangement links TRBV6-5 to TRBJ2-5; 7 positions agree with TRBD1. The trim removed 0 bases at V and 3 bases at J, leaving 4 bases unmatched. Looked up from germline, CDR1 is MNHEY and CDR2 is SVGAGI. The CDR3 consists of 15 residues. CDR3 amino acids: CASSYSAGGEETQYF. CDR3 nucleotides: TGTGCCAGCAGTTACTCGGCAGGGGGTGAAGAGACCCAGTACTTC.

The CDR3 sequence is CSASSGTDADTQYF. CDR3 coding DNA: TGCAGTGCTAGCTCAGGGACTGATGCAGATACGCAGTATTTT. This sequence joins TRBV20-1 and TRBJ2-3; possible D gene TRBD2, 6 bases. Trimming stripped 3 bases from V and 4 bases from J, with 14 bases between. CDR1 and CDR2 (germline): DFQATT, SNEGSKA (reference sequence). The CDR3 runs to 14 residues.